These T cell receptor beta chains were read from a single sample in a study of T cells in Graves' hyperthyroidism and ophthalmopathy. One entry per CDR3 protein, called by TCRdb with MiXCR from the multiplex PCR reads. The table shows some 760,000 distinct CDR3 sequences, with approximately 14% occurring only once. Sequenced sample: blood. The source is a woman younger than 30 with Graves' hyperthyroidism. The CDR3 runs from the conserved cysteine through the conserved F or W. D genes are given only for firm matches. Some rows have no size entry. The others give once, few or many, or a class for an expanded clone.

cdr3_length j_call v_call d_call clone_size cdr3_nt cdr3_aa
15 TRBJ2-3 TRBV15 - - TGTGCCACCAGCAGAGATATTCCGGGAACAGATACGCAGTATTTT CATSRDIPGTDTQYF
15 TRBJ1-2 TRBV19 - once TGTGCCAGTAGATCGCCGACCACAGGGATCTACGGCTACACCTTC CASRSPTTGIYGYTF
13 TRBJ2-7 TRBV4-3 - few TGCGCCAGCAGCCAAGAGTACGGCTACGAGCAGTACTTC CASSQEYGYEQYF
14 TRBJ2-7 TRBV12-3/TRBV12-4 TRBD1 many TGTGCCAGCAGTTCGGGGACAGGGAGGTACGAGCAGTACTTC CASSSGTGRYEQYF
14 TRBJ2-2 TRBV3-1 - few TGTGCCAGCAGCCTTGACTGGGGGACCGGGGAGCTGTTTTTT CASSLDWGTGELFF
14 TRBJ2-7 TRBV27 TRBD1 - TGTGCCAGCAGTACCGACAGGGTCTCCTACGAGCAGTACTTC CASSTDRVSYEQYF
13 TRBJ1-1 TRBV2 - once TGTGCCAGCAAGTTTCAGATGGTCACTGAAGCTTTCTTT CASKFQMVTEAFF
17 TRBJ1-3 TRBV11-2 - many TGTGCCAGCAGGTCTCCCCACCAGGGTAACTCTGGAAACACCATATATTTT CASRSPHQGNSGNTIYF
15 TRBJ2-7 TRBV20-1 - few TGCAGTGCTAGACCGGGCAGGTTTTCCTCCTACGAGCAGTACTTC CSARPGRFSSYEQYF
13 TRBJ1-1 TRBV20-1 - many TGCAGTGCTAGTAAGGGATCAGACACTGAAGCTTTCTTT CSASKGSDTEAFF
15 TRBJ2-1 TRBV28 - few TGTGCCAGTACTGGACGGCCGGGGGCCTACAATGAGCAGTTCTTC CASTGRPGAYNEQFF
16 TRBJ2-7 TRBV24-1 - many TGTGCCACCAGTGGGGGGCCAGGGAGGTCCTCCTACGAGCAGTACTTC CATSGGPGRSSYEQYF
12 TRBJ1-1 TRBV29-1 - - TGCAGCGTTGTAGGTGAGGGCGCTGGAGCTTTCTTT CSVVGEGAGAFF
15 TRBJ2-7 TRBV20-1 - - TGCAGTGCTAGAGATCGGGGAGGACTCTACTACGAGCAGTACTTC CSARDRGGLYYEQYF
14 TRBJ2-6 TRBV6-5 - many TGTGCCAGCAGTTACTCGTTTGGGGCCAACGTCCTGACTTTC CASSYSFGANVLTF
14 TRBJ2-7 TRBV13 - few TGTGCCAGCAGCCGGGGCCGGAGGGACTACGAGCAGTACTTC CASSRGRRDYEQYF
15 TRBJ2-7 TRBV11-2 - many TGTGCCAGCAGCTTACGGGGGGCGCGACTCTACGAGCAGTACTTC CASSLRGARLYEQYF
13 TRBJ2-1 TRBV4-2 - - TGTGCCAGCAGCCAAGAAGGGGGGGCCGAGCAGTTCTTC CASSQEGGAEQFF
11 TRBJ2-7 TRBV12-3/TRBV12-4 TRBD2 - TGTGCCAGCAATCGGGGGGATGAGCAGTACTTC CASNRGDEQYF
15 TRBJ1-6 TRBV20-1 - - TGCAGTGCTCCGGGGGAGGGTACCCGTAATTCACCCCTCCACTTT CSAPGEGTRNSPLHF
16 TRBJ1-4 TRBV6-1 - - TGTGCCACTGTTCCAGGGTCTGGAGCAACTAATGAAAAACTGTTTTTT CATVPGSGATNEKLFF
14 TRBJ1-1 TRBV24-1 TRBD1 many TGTGCCACTAGACCCGGGACAGGGGAGACTGAAGCTTTCTTT CATRPGTGETEAFF
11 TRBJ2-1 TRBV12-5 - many TGTGCTAGTGGTTTGTTCGATGAGCAGTTCTTC CASGLFDEQFF
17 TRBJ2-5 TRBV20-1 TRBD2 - TGCAGTGCTAGTTTCCCAGTCCGTCGACTAGCTTTAGAGACCCAGTACTTC CSASFPVRRLALETQYF
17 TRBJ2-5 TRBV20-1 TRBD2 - TGCAGTGCTTACCTCGCACCAGGACTAGCGGAGGAAGAGACCCAGTACTTC CSAYLAPGLAEEETQYF
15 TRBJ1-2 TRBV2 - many TGTGCCAGCAGTGAATATCGGGGGTCGAACTATGGCTACACCTTC CASSEYRGSNYGYTF
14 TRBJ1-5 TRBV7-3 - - TGCGCCAGCAGCCAAGTTGCCCTGATGTGGCCCCAGCATTTT CASSQVALMWPQHF
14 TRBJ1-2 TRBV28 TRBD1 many TGTGCCACCGGAACGACAGGGGGCTTTTATGGCTACACCTTC CATGTTGGFYGYTF
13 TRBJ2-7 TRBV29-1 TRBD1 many TGCAGCGCTGCGACAGGGGGCGACTACGAGCAGTACTTC CSAATGGDYEQYF
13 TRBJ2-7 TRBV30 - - TGTGCCTGGAGTAGGGACTCCACCTACGAGCAGTACTTC CAWSRDSTYEQYF
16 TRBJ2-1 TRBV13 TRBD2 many TGTGCCAGCAGCCCCGGTAGCGGGAGCGGTTACAATGAGCAGTTCTTC CASSPGSGSGYNEQFF
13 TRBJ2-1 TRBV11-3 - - TGTGCCAGCTCTAGCCCGCCCGCCAATGAGCAGTTCTTC CASSSPPANEQFF
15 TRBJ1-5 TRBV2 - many TGTGCCAGCAGTGGTGGCCAGGCGTACAATCAGCCCCAGCATTTT CASSGGQAYNQPQHF
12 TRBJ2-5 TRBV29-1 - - TGCAGCGTTGCCGGGCAGGCGGAGACCCAGTACTTC CSVAGQAETQYF
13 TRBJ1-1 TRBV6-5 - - TGTGCCAGCAGTTACGGGTGGCACCTTGAAGCTTTCTTT CASSYGWHLEAFF
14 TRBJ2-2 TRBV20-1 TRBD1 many TGCAGTGCTAGAGATTTAACAGGGGCCGGGGAGCTGTTTTTT CSARDLTGAGELFF
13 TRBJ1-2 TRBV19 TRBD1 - TGTGCCAGTAGTCAGGGGGGAACGGAAGGCTACACCTTC CASSQGGTEGYTF
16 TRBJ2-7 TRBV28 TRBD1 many TGTGCCAGCAGCCCCCTAGGGACAGGGCGACCCTACGAGCAGTACTTC CASSPLGTGRPYEQYF
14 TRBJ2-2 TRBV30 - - TGTGCCTGGAGTGTAACTATTAGCACCGGGGAGCTGTTTTTT CAWSVTISTGELFF
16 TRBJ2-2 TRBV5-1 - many TGCGCCAGCAGCCTAACCACTGGGCCAACGGGCGGGGAGCTGTTTTTT CASSLTTGPTGGELFF
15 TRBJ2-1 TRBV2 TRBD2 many TGTGCCAGCAGTGGAGGACTAGCGGACTCCAATGAGCAGTTCTTC CASSGGLADSNEQFF
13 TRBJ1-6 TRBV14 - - TGTGCCAGCAGCCAAGGCGGCCTTTCACCCCTCCACTTT CASSQGGLSPLHF
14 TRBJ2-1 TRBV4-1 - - TGCGCCAGCAGCCAACCTCAAGTGAGGAATGAGCAGTTCTTC CASSQPQVRNEQFF
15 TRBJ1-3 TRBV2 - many TGTGCCAGCCGTTACGGACAGATCTCTGGAAACACCATATATTTT CASRYGQISGNTIYF
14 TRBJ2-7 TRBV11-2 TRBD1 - TGTGCCAGCAGTCCGGGACAGGGGCTGTACGAGCAGTACTTC CASSPGQGLYEQYF
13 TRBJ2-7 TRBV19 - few TGTGCCAGTAGTTCCCGACTGATCTACGAGCAGTACTTC CASSSRLIYEQYF
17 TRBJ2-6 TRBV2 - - TGTGCCAGCAGTACTCCGAGAGACAACTCTGGGGCCAACGTCCTGACTTTC CASSTPRDNSGANVLTF
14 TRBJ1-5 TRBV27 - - TGTGCCAGCAGTGTCGGCCGTAAGGGTCAGCCCCAGCATTTT CASSVGRKGQPQHF
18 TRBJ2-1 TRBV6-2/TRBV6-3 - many TGTGCCAGCCGCCCTTCCCTCAGGAGCGGAACAGACCCAGAAAAGCAGTTCTTC CASRPSLRSGTDPEKQFF
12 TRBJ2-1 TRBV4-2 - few TGTGCCAGCAGCCAAGGATTCAATGAGCAGTTCTTC CASSQGFNEQFF
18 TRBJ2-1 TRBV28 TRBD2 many TGTGCCAGCAGAAGCCCGGGGGATATTAGCGGGACCAACAATGAGCAGTTCTTC CASRSPGDISGTNNEQFF
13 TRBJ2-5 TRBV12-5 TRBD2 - TGTGCTAGTGGTATTAGCGGGCGAGAGACCCAGTACTTC CASGISGRETQYF
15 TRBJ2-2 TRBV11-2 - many TGTGCCAGCAGTAAACTACAGGGATTCGCCGGGGAGCTGTTTTTT CASSKLQGFAGELFF
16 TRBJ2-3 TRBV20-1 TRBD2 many TGCAGTGCTAGAGACACAACTAGCGGGAGTGCAGATACGCAGTATTTT CSARDTTSGSADTQYF
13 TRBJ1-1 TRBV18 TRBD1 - TGTGCCAGCCCACCGCCGACAGGGGTTGAAGCTTTCTTT CASPPPTGVEAFF
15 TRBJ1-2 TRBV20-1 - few TGCAATGCCGACGGAGCGGGGTTTCCTAACTATGGCTACACCTTC CNADGAGFPNYGYTF
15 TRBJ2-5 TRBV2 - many TGTGCCAGCAGTGATGGCGGCAGGGGATCTGGGACCCAGTACTTC CASSDGGRGSGTQYF
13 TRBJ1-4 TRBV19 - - TGTGCCAGTTTGCCAGCAACTAATGAAAAACTGTTTTTT CASLPATNEKLFF